This T cell receptor beta chain originates from a study of vaccination and CD4 T cells after COVID-19. Overall study: Post-vaccine sampling followed dose two by a median roughly 74 days (range 14 to 241).

Germline-derived CDR1 and CDR2 are LNHDA and SQIVND (reference sequence). V shed 6 bases and J shed 2 bases, with 17 bases lying between them. This CDR3 contains 16 residues. Treatment denoted: roughly 10-day PBMC culture with coronavirus spike peptide pools or control peptides (ViraFEST assay). Comments on this clonotype: What it binds is not known.

Sequencing of the DNA from cultured CD4+ T cells was carried out with the Oncomine TCR Beta short-read assay. The source of extracted genomic DNA was cultured CD4+ T cells. Each CDR3 protein is one row after TCRdb ran MiXCR on the PCR reads. Among 15,000 to 25,000 distinct CDR3 sequences listed, around 45% were seen once. The sequence derives from a human donor who had recovered from COVID-19. This chain connects TRBV19 to TRBJ2-1; D might be TRBD2 (6 bases). This specimen was CD4+ T cells from blood, cultured in vitro, taken before SARS-CoV-2 vaccination. DNA for the CDR3: TGTGCCAGTAGGGGTCCCGGCGGGAACGCCTACAATGAGCAGTTCTTC. This codes for CASRGPGGNAYNEQFF.